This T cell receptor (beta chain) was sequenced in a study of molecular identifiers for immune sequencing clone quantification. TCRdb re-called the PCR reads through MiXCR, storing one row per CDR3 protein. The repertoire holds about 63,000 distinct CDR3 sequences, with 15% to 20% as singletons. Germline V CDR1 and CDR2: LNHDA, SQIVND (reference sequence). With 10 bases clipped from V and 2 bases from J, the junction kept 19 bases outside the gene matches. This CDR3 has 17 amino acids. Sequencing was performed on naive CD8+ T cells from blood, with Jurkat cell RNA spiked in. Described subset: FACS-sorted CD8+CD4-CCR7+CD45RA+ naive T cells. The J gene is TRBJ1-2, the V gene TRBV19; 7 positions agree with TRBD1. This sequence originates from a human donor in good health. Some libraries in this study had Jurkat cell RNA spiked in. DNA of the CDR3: TGTGCCACCTCGCCCGAGACAGGGCGTTCTTGGAACTATGGCTACACCTTC. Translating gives CATSPETGRSWNYGYTF.